This T cell receptor beta chain was recovered during a study of blood T cell repertoires in COVID-19. Study-wide background: COVID-19 samples, acute and convalescent, were from the United States, Italy and Spain.

CDR1 LGHDT and CDR2 YNNKEL come from the germline V gene (reference sequence). The CDR3 extends over 15 amino acids. Trimming removed 5 bases at V and 9 bases at J, with 20 bases between. Sequencing used immunoSEQ multiplex PCR; TCRdb keeps in-frame clones, though not all of them. Counted here are some 54,000 clones, around 81% occurring once; the ten biggest clones make up under 30%. The sample consisted of peripheral blood. The sequence was collected from a woman aged 80 or older with COVID-19, enrolled during active disease. The V and J genes are TRBV3-1 (or the pseudogene TRBV3-2) and TRBJ2-1; D might be TRBD1 (6 bases). CDR3 sequence (DNA): TGTGCCAGCAGCATAAGTAACCGGGGACACGGTGAGCAGTTCTTC. Its translation: CASSISNRGHGEQFF.